These T cell receptor beta chains were read from a single sample in a study of long-term antiretroviral therapy in people with HIV. Data came from immunoSEQ multiplex PCR; TCRdb stores just in-frame clones and leaves some out. The data contain about 24,000 clones, roughly 85% of them singletons. The source was unsorted PBMCs, collected 1.2 years after starting antiretroviral therapy. The receptors were gathered from a woman aged 40 to 50 with HIV. Both conserved end residues are trimmed from each CDR3. Size values are once, few and many counts, or a class for expanded clones, and some rows have none.

TRBV29-1,.,TRBJ2-7,SAAPTGGFYEQY
TRBV10-1,.,TRBJ2-7,ASSRADSYEQY
TRBV5-1,.,TRBJ1-5,ASSLGGTDNQPQH
TRBV2,few,TRBJ2-7,ASGDYEQY
TRBV11-2,few,TRBJ1-1,ASSFGRGIEAF
TRBV4-1,few,TRBJ2-5,ASSQDGLDQETQY
TRBV11-3,.,TRBJ2-5,ASSLDRFDETQY
TRBV5-1,.,TRBJ1-1,ASSLAERTYEAF
TRBV6-5,.,TRBJ1-4,ASSYSGATTNEKLF
TRBV5-1,.,TRBJ1-1,ASSLEEYTEAF
TRBV19,.,TRBJ2-1,ASSWQGSYNEQF
TRBV10-3,.,TRBJ2-1,AISESVAASYNEQF
TRBV29-1,.,TRBJ2-1,SVEGVFREQF
TRBV2,few,TRBJ1-2,ASKRALTNYGYT
TRBV7-9,.,TRBJ2-5,ASSLRPGQVDGETQY
TRBV10-1,.,TRBJ2-1,ASSESGVRNEQF
TRBV6-1,.,TRBJ2-7,ASSIAPNPYEQY
TRBV19,.,TRBJ1-5,ASSTHLSPGPPQH
TRBV20-1,.,TRBJ2-7,SGQADYEQY
TRBV2,.,TRBJ2-5,ASSGRGHGETQY
TRBV20-1,.,TRBJ2-7,SAGRAYEQY
TRBV5-1,.,TRBJ2-5,ASSSQTGEWETQY
TRBV5-1,.,TRBJ1-3,ASSPGQGVSGNTIY
TRBV6-1,.,TRBJ1-2,ASSSTVANYGYT
TRBV5-1,once,TRBJ2-1,ASSSSKGNEQF
TRBV27,.,TRBJ2-2,ASSLSGTGELF
TRBV5-6,.,TRBJ2-3,ASSFAPFSTDTQY
TRBV11-2,.,TRBJ1-1,ASSLNREVNTEAF
TRBV18,.,TRBJ1-3,ASSPEQSPGNTIY
TRBV4-3,.,TRBJ2-1,ASSQDEGFYNEQF
TRBV18,.,TRBJ1-1,ASSPPSFVQAF
TRBV30,.,TRBJ1-2,AWAGQPNYGYT
TRBV10-3,.,TRBJ1-1,AISDPLERNEAF
TRBV12-5,.,TRBJ1-1,ASGLVRRGGVTEAF
TRBV11-3,.,TRBJ1-1,ASSLEGAGTEAF
TRBV7-2,.,TRBJ2-3,ASRTTSTDTQY
TRBV13,.,TRBJ1-5,ASSLGNQPQH
TRBV6-5,few,TRBJ1-2,ASSRPGDYGYT
TRBV9,.,TRBJ1-2,ASSVRDVTYGYT
TRBV29-1,.,TRBJ2-3,SVALSLSTDTQY
TRBV7-9,.,TRBJ2-3,ASSLLTDTQY
TRBV7-2,.,TRBJ1-2,ASSLEPWEYGYT
TRBV15,.,TRBJ1-2,ATSRDRVVEDGYT
TRBV7-9,.,TRBJ2-3,ASSLEGCSY
TRBV27,.,TRBJ1-4,ASSVTGGGNEKLF
TRBV7-2,few,TRBJ1-6,ASSLVGARSSPLH
TRBV30,once,TRBJ1-2,AWSVKSLRTGGYT
TRBV29-1,.,TRBJ2-7,SVERDIGYEQY
TRBV7-9,.,TRBJ1-3,ASSLEGGGSGNTIY
TRBV15,.,TRBJ2-5,ATSRSGTGSVGETQY
TRBV6-5,.,TRBJ2-5,ASSYLGPETQY
TRBV18,few,TRBJ1-1,ASSPLGGNTEAF
TRBV5-6,.,TRBJ1-4,ASSLGFATNEKLF
TRBV7-9,.,TRBJ2-7,ASRSGSSYEQY